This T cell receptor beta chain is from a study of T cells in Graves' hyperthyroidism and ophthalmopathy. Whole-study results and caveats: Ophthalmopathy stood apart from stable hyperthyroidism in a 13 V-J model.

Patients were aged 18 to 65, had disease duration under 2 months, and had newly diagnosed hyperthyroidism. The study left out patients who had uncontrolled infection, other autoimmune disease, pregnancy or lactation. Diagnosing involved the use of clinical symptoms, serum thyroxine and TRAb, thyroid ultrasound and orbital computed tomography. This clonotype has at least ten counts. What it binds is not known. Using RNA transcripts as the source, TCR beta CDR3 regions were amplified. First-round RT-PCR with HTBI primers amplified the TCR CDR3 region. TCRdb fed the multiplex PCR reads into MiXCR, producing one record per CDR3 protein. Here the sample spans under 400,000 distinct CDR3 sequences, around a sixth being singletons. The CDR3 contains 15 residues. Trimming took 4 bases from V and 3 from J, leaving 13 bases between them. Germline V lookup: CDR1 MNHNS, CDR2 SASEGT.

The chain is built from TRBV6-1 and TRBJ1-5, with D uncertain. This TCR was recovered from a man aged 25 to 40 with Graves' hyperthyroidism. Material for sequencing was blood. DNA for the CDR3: TGTGCCAGCAGTGGGAGGTACGGCACCAATCAGCCCCAGCATTTT. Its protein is CASSGRYGTNQPQHF.